This is a list of T cell receptor beta chains from one sample in a study of Ad26.COV2.S vaccination and SARS-CoV-2 variants. Clones were read by immunoSEQ multiplex PCR, and TCRdb kept only the in-frame ones, dropping some. The sample lists more than 300,000 clones; approximately 86% were seen once. The sample was peripheral blood, taken in a trial of Ad26.COV2.S vaccine versus placebo. The receptors derive from a person aged 18 to 65 who received the Ad26.COV2.S COVID-19 vaccine or a placebo. The CDR3 runs from the conserved cysteine through the conserved F or W. A D gene is named only where the DNA matches it firmly. For some rows the clone size is stated as once, few or many, or as a class when expanded; others skip it.

v_call,clone_size,d_call,j_call,cdr3_nt,cdr3_aa
TRBV7-2,NA,NA,TRBJ2-1,TGTGCCAGCAGCTTTTCCGTTGCGACCTACAATGAGCAGTTCTTC,CASSFSVATYNEQFF
TRBV27,NA,NA,TRBJ1-4,TGTGCCAGCAGTCCTCGAGAGGGGGTTGGAAAACTGTTTTTT,CASSPREGVGKLFF
TRBV2,NA,NA,TRBJ1-1,TGTGCCAGCAGTGAAGCGGCCAGAGGAGCTTTCTTT,CASSEAARGAFF
TRBV5-1,NA,NA,TRBJ2-2,TGCGCCAGCAGCTTGGACGTTTCACGCTGGGGGACCGGGGAGCTGTTTTTT,CASSLDVSRWGTGELFF
TRBV3-1/TRBV3-2,once,NA,TRBJ2-1,TGTGCCAGCAGCTCTGGGCTAGGGGTGGATTACAATGAGCAGTTCTTC,CASSSGLGVDYNEQFF
TRBV30,NA,TRBD2,TRBJ2-3,TGTGCCTGGAGCCCACTAGCGGGAGTAACAGATACGCAGTATTTT,CAWSPLAGVTDTQYF
TRBV19,NA,NA,TRBJ2-1,TGTGCCAGTAGTATGGTCGCTAGTCGGTATGAGCAGTTCTTC,CASSMVASRYEQFF
TRBV10-3,once,NA,TRBJ2-5,TGTGCCATCAGTGAACCCTTGCAAGAGACCCAGTACTTC,CAISEPLQETQYF
TRBV10-3,few,TRBD2,TRBJ2-1,TGTGCCATCAGTGGGACTAGGGAATCCAATGAGCAGTTCTTC,CAISGTRESNEQFF
TRBV2,NA,NA,TRBJ1-3,TGTGCCAGCAGTCAAAACACGGGAAACACCATATATTTT,CASSQNTGNTIYF
TRBV6-2/TRBV6-3,few,TRBD2,TRBJ2-1,TGTGCCAGCAACCCGACGGGAGGTGGGCTCGAGCAGTTCTTC,CASNPTGGGLEQFF
TRBV4-1,NA,NA,TRBJ2-2,TGCGCCAGCAGCCCCGGAGGTCCCGGGGAGCTGTTTTTT,CASSPGGPGELFF
TRBV30,once,NA,TRBJ1-2,TGTGCCTGGATGACAGCGGCCAGCTATGGCTACACCTTC,CAWMTAASYGYTF
TRBV19,NA,NA,TRBJ2-1,TGTGCCAGTACATGGGAGCAGGGGAGGAATGAGCAGTTCTTC,CASTWEQGRNEQFF
TRBV10-2,NA,TRBD1,TRBJ1-1,TGCGCCAGCAGTCCAGCCAGGGGGTCGGCTGAAGCTTTCTTT,CASSPARGSAEAFF
TRBV7-2,once,NA,TRBJ1-3,TGTGCCAGCAGCTCGCCGAATTGGGGTACCCTTTCCGGAAACACCATATATTTT,CASSSPNWGTLSGNTIYF
TRBV10-1,NA,NA,TRBJ2-7,TGCGCCAGCGCTGGGTCGCCGCGCTCCTACGAGCAGTACTTC,CASAGSPRSYEQYF
TRBV11-3,NA,NA,TRBJ1-1,TGTGCCAGCAGCTTCCAACGAAACACTGAAGCTTTCTTT,CASSFQRNTEAFF
TRBV6-5,NA,TRBD1,TRBJ1-3,TGTGCCAGCAGTTACTCGCAGGGGGACGGAAACACCATATATTTT,CASSYSQGDGNTIYF
TRBV9,NA,TRBD2,TRBJ2-7,TGTGCCAGCAGCGTAAACAGCGGGGGACTGGGTGAGCAGTACTTC,CASSVNSGGLGEQYF
TRBV12-3/TRBV12-4,NA,NA,TRBJ1-6,TGTGCCAGCAGGCTAAATTCACCCCTCCACTTT,CASRLNSPLHF
TRBV18,NA,NA,TRBJ2-2,TGTGCCAGCTCACCACCGGGTATATGGCAGAGCCCGAACACCGGGGAGCTGTTTTTT,CASSPPGIWQSPNTGELFF
TRBV12-5,NA,NA,TRBJ2-3,TGTGCTAGTGGTTTACCCCCCTCAGATACGCAGTATTTT,CASGLPPSDTQYF
TRBV28,NA,NA,TRBJ1-1,TGTGCCAGCAGTTTATTGGGGCCGGGGAACACTGAAGCTTTCTTT,CASSLLGPGNTEAFF
TRBV2,NA,TRBD2,TRBJ2-7,TGTGCCAGCAGTGAAGACGGCGGGAGCGCCTTTAGGCTGCAGTACTTC,CASSEDGGSAFRLQYF
TRBV4-3,NA,TRBD2,TRBJ2-1,TGCGCCAGCAGCCAAGATTCGAGACTAGCGGGATTAGATGAGCAGTTCTTC,CASSQDSRLAGLDEQFF